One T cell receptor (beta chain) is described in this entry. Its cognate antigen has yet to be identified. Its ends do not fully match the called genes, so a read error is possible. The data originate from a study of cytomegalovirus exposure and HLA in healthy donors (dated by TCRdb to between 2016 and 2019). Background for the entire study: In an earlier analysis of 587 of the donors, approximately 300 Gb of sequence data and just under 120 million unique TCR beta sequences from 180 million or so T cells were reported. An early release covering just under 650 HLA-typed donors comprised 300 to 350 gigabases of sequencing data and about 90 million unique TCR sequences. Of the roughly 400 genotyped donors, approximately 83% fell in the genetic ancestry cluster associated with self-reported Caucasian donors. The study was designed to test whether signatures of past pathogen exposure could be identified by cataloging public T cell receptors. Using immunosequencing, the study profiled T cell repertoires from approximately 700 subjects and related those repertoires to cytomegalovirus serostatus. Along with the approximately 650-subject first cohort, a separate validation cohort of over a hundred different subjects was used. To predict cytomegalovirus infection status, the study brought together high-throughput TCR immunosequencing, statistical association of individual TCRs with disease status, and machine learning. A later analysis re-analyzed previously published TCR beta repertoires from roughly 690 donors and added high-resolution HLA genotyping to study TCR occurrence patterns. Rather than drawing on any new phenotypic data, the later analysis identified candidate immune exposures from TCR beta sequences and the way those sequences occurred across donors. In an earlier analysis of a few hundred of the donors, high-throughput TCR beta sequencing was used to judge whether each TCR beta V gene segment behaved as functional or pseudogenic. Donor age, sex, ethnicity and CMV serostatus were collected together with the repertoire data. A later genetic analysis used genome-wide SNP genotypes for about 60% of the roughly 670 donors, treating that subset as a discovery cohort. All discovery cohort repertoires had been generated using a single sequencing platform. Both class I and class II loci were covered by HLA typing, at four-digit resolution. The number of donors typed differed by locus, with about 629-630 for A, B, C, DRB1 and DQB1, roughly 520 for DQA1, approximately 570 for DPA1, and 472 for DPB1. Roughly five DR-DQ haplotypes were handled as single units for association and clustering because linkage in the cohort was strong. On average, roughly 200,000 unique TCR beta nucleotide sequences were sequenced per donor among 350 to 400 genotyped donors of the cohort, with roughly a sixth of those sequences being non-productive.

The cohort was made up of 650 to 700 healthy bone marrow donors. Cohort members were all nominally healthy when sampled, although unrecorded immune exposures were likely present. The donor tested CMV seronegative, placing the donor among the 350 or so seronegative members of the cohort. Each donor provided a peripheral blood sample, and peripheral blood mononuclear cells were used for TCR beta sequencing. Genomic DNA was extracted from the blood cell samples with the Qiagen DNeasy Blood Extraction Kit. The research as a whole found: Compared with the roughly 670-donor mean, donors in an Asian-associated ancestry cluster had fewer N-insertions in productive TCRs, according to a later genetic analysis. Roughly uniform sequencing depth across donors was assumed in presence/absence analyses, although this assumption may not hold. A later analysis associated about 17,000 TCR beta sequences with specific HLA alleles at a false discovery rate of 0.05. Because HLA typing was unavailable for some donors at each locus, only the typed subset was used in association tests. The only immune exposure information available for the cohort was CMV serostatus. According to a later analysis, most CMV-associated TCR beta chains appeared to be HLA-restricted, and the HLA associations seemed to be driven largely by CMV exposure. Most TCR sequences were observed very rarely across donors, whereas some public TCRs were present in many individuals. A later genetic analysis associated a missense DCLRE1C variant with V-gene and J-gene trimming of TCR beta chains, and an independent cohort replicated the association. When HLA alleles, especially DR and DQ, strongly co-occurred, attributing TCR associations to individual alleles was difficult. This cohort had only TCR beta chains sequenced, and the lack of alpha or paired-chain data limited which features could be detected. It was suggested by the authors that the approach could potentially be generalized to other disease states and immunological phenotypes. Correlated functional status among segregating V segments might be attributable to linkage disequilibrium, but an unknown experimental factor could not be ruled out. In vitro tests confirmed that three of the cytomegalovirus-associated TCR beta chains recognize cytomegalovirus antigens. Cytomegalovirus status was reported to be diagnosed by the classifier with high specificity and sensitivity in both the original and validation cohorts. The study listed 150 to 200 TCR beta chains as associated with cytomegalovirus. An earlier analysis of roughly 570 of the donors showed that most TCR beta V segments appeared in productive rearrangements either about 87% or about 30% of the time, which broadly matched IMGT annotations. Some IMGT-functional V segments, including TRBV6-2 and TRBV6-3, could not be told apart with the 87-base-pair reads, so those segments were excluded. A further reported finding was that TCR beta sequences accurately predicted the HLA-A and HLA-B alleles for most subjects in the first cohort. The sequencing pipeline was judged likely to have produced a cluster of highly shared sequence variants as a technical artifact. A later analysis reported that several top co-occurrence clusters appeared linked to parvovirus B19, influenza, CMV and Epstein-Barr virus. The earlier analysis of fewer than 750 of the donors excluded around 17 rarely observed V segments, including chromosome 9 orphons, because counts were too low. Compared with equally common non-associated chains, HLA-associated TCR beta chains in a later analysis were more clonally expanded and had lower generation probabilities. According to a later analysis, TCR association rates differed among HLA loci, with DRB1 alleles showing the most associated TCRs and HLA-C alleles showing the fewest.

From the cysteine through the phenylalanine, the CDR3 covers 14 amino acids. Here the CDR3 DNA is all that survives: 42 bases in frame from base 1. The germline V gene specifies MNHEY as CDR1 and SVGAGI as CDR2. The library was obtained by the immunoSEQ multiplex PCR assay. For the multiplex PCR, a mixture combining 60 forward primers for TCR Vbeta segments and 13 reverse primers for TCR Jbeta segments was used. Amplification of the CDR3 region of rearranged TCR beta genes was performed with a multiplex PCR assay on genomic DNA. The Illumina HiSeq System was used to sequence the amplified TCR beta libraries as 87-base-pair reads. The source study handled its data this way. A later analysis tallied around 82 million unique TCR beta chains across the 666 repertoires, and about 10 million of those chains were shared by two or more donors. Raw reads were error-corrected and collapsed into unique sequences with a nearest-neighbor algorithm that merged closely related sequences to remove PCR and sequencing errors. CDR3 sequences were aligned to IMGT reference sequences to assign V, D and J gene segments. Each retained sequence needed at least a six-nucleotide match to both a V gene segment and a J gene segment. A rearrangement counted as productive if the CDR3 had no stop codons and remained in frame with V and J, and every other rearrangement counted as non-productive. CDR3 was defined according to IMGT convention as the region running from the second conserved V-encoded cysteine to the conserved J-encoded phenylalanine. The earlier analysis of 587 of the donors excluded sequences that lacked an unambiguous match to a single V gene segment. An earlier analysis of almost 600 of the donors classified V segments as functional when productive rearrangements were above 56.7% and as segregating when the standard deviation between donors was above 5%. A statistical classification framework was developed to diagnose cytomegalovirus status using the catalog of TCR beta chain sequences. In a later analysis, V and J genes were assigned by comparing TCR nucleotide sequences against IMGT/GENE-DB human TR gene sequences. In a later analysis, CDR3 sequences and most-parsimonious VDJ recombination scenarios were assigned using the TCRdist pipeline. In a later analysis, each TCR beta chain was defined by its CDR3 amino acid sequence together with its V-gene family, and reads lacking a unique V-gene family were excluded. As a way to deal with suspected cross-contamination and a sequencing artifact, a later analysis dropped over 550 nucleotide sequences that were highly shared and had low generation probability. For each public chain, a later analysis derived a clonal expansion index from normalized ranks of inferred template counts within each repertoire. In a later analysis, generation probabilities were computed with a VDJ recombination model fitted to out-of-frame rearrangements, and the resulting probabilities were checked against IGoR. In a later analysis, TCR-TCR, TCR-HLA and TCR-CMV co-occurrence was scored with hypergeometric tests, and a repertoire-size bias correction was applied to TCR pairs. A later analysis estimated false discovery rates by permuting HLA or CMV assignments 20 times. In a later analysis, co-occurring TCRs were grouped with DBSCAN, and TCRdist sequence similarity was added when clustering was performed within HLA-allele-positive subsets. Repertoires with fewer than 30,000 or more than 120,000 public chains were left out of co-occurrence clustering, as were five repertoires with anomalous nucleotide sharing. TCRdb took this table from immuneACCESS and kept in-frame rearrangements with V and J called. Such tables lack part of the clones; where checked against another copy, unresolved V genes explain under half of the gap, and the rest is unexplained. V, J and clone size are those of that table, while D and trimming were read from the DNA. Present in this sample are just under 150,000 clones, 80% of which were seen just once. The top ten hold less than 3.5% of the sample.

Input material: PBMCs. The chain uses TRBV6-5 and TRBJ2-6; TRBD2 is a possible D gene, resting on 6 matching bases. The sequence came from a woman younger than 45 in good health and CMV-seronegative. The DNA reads TGTGCCAGCAGTTACGTTGGAGGGGCCAATGTCCTGACTTTC. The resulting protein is CASSYVGGANVLTF.